Following are 22 T cell receptor beta chains from one sample sequenced in a study of patients and donors after allogeneic stem cell transplantation. TCRdb re-called the RT-PCR reads through MiXCR, storing one row per CDR3 protein. This table has some 160,000 distinct CDR3 sequences, approximately 22% appearing once. Material: blood, either unsorted or a sorted T cell fraction (not recorded which). These receptors all come from a human donor who was either an allogeneic HSCT recipient or a stem cell or donor lymphocyte infusion donor (not recorded which). It is not recorded whose cells these are; they may come from a transplant donor.

This rearrangement joins TRBV7-3 to TRBJ2-2; D is undetermined. This CDR3 has 15 residues. V lost 2 bases to trimming and J lost 1 base, with 8 bases between them. Germline-derived CDR1 and CDR2 are SGHTA and FQGTGA. The CDR3 reads CASSLLDGNTGELFF. Here the CDR3 DNA reads TGTGCCAGCAGCTTACTCGACGGGAACACCGGGGAGCTGTTTTTT.

CDR3 sequence (DNA): TGCAGTGCCCCGGCGGTACCCGCGGCAGATACGCAGTATTTT. It translates to CSAPAVPAADTQYF. This chain connects TRBV20-1 to TRBJ2-3; D not certain. This CDR3 has 14 residues. With 6 bases removed from V and 4 bases from J, the gap between germline ends came to 17 bases. Looked up from germline, CDR1 is DFQATT and CDR2 is SNEGSKA (reference sequence).

The chain uses TRBV9 and TRBJ2-3; TRBD1 or TRBD2 may be the D gene (6 bases each). Per germline, CDR1 SGDLS and CDR2 YYNGEE. The CDR3 has 17 residues. With 0 bases removed from V and 4 bases from J, the gap between germline ends came to 18 bases. The CDR3 DNA follows: TGTGCCAGCAGCGTAGCGGAGGGGGGCCAACGGGCAGATACGCAGTATTTT. This encodes CASSVAEGGQRADTQYF.

A few counts support this clonotype. V is TRBV5-1 and J is TRBJ1-2; D is undetermined. The CDR3 consists of 11 residues. Germline CDR1 SGHRS, CDR2 YFSETQ. V was pared by 6 bases and J by 1 base, with 4 bases between. CDR3 nucleotide sequence: TGCGCCAGCATGGGTAACTATGGCTACACCTTC. Translated: CASMGNYGYTF.

This clonotype was observed a handful of times. The rearrangement uses TRBV4-2 and TRBJ2-7; TRBD1 matches 7 bases. The CDR3 has 18 amino acids. Germline V gene data show CDR1 as LGHNA and CDR2 as YNFKEQ. The V and J ends lost 1 base and 4 bases, in that order; junction bases with no gene match: 16. The CDR3 spells CASSQVRETGTVLYEQYF. For the CDR3, the DNA is TGTGCCAGCAGCCAAGTCCGAGAGACAGGGACGGTCCTTTACGAGCAGTACTTC.

V gene TRBV13 combines with J gene TRBJ2-4; tentatively, D is TRBD1 (6 bases). This CDR3 is built from 12 residues. CDR1 and CDR2 from the germline V gene are PRHDT and FYEKMQ (reference sequence). V was trimmed by 5 bases and J by 5 bases, leaving 7 bases between them. As DNA, the CDR3 is TGTGCCAGCAGCCGACAGGAAAACATTCAGTACTTC. It is translated as CASSRQENIQYF.

CDR3 nucleotides: TGTGCCACCAGTGATAGGCAGGGTGACGAGCAGTACTTC. This translates into CATSDRQGDEQYF. The chain employs TRBV24-1 and TRBJ2-7, with D perhaps TRBD1 (5 bases). Per the germline V gene, CDR1 is KGHDR and CDR2 is SFDVKD. The CDR3 runs 13 residues. Trimming removed 3 bases at V and 5 bases at J, with 10 bases between.

The chain combines TRBV20-1 with TRBJ2-2; the D gene is possibly TRBD2 (6 bases). Germline-derived CDR1 and CDR2 are DFQATT and SNEGSKA (reference sequence). Trimming pared 3 bases from V and 1 base from J, leaving 18 bases between. This CDR3 spans 17 amino acids. The CDR3, as DNA: TGCAGTGCTAGGGACTATAGCGGATTACGGAACACCGGGGAGCTGTTTTTT. Its protein product is CSARDYSGLRNTGELFF.

The chain is built from TRBV28 and TRBJ2-3, with 9 bases fitting TRBD2. This CDR3 contains 15 residues. CDR1 and CDR2 (germline): MDHEN, SYDVKM. Losses at the gene ends were 6 bases for V and 4 bases for J; bases not matched to a gene: 8. The CDR3: CASRIGASGADTQYF. In DNA form, the CDR3 reads TGTGCCAGCAGAATAGGGGCTAGCGGGGCAGATACGCAGTATTTT. Together with reference TRBV28 and TRBJ2-3, the CDR3 gives the full variable domain: DVKVTQSSRYLVKRTGEKVFLECVQDMDHENMFWYRQDPGLGLRLIYFSYDVKMKEKGDIPEGYSVSREKKERFSLILESASTNQTSMYLCASRIGASGADTQYFGPGTRLTVL.

This clonotype was counted ten times or more. The chain joins TRBV20-1 to TRBJ1-1; D may be TRBD1 (6 bases). With 0 bases removed from V and 3 bases from J, the gap between germline ends came to 14 bases. Germline V gene sequence: CDR1 DFQATT, CDR2 SNEGSKA (reference sequence). This CDR3 region has 15 residues. This CDR3 is CSARDPLGGDTEAFF. In DNA, the CDR3 is TGCAGTGCTAGAGATCCCCTAGGGGGGGACACTGAAGCTTTCTTT.

There are a few counts of this clonotype. This sequence joins TRBV7-2 and TRBJ1-4; no firm D call. The CDR3 is 12 residues long. Trimming pared 1 base from V and 8 bases from J, leaving 5 bases between. Germline values: CDR1 SGHTA, CDR2 FQGNSA. CDR3 amino acids: CASSLVVEKLFF. As DNA, the CDR3 is TGTGCCAGCAGCTTAGTCGTAGAAAAACTGTTTTTT. The variable domain in full, with the rest retrieved from reference TRBV7-2 and TRBJ1-4, is GAGVSQSPSNKVTEKGKDVELRCDPISGHTALYWYRQSLGQGLEFLIYFQGNSAPDKSGLPSDRFSAERTGGSVSTLTIQRTQQEDSAVYLCASSLVVEKLFFGSGTQLSVL.

V gene TRBV9 combines with J gene TRBJ2-5, with unresolved D. The CDR3 is 16 amino acids. The germline gives CDR1 SGDLS, CDR2 YYNGEE. Trimming removed 0 bases from V and 0 bases from J, with 12 bases in between. The CDR3 sequence is CASSVGPGVHQETQYF. CDR3 coding DNA: TGTGCCAGCAGCGTAGGTCCAGGAGTCCACCAAGAGACCCAGTACTTC.

This clonotype has a count of ten or more. This chain links TRBV20-1 with TRBJ1-1; D is undetermined. In germline, CDR1 is DFQATT, CDR2 SNEGSKA (reference sequence). The ends were cut back, 3 bases at V and 5 bases at J, with 16 bases in the middle. The length of the CDR3 is 14 residues. This chain's CDR3 is CSAREPNLGTEAFF. The CDR3 DNA follows: TGCAGTGCTAGGGAACCAAACCTAGGAACTGAAGCTTTCTTT.

This clonotype turned up a few times. The rearrangement uses TRBV15 and TRBJ1-1, with D uncertain. The V and J ends lost 3 bases and 0 bases respectively, with 8 bases between them. There are 14 residues in the CDR3. Germline V gives CDR1 LNHNV, CDR2 YYDKDF (reference sequence). The CDR3 loop is CATSREGVNTEAFF. The CDR3 DNA reads as TGTGCCACCAGCAGGGAGGGAGTGAACACTGAAGCTTTCTTT.

This clonotype has just a few counts. This sequence joins TRBV29-1 and TRBJ2-1, with no clear D. V was shortened by 8 bases and J by 4 bases, with 15 bases between the two germline ends. The CDR3 extends over 13 amino acids. Germline loops: CDR1 SQVTM, CDR2 ANQGSEA. CDR3 amino acids: CSSLMNGYNEQFF. The CDR3 DNA is TGCAGCTCCCTAATGAACGGTTACAATGAGCAGTTCTTC.

The chain carries TRBV14 and TRBJ1-1; tentative D call: TRBD1 (6 bases). The CDR3 length is 14 residues. With 4 bases removed from V and 1 base from J, the gap between germline ends came to 10 bases. Germline CDR1 is SGHDN and CDR2 is FVKESK. The CDR3 here is CASSPRTANTEAFF. CDR3 DNA: TGTGCCAGCAGCCCTCGGACAGCGAACACTGAAGCTTTCTTT. Complete variable domain (other parts from reference TRBV14 and TRBJ1-1): EAGVTQFPSHSVIEKGQTVTLRCDPISGHDNLYWYRRVMGKEIKFLLHFVKESKQDESGMPNNRFLAERTGGTYSTLKVQPAELEDSGVYFCASSPRTANTEAFFGQGTRLTVV.

The chain combines TRBV27 with TRBJ2-2, with TRBD2 matching 9 bases. The ends lost 5 bases at V and 4 bases at J; junction bases unmatched: 8. CDR3 length: 16 residues. Germline loops: CDR1 MNHEY, CDR2 SMNVEV (reference sequence). The CDR3 DNA reads as TGTGCCAGCAGTCTATTAGCGGGAGAGTTCACCGGGGAGCTGTTTTTT. Translation: CASSLLAGEFTGELFF.

V is TRBV20-1 and J is TRBJ1-1; TRBD1 might be the D (5 bases). Looked up from germline, CDR1 is DFQATT and CDR2 is SNEGSKA (reference sequence). Trimming pared 0 bases from V and 0 bases from J, leaving 11 bases between. The CDR3 sequence is 15 residues long. The CDR3: CSARDPTEMNTEAFF. CDR3 nucleotide sequence: TGCAGTGCTAGAGATCCGACAGAGATGAACACTGAAGCTTTCTTT.

This chain connects TRBV24-1 to TRBJ2-5; D assignment may be TRBD1 or TRBD2 (5 bases each). Germline loops: CDR1 KGHDR, CDR2 SFDVKD. V was cut by 3 bases and J by 6 bases, with 10 bases left in between. The CDR3 totals 13 residues. The CDR3 sequence is CATSDIGGKTQYF. As DNA, the CDR3 is TGTGCCACCAGTGATATTGGGGGAAAGACCCAGTACTTC.

The chain employs TRBV24-1 and TRBJ2-1; maybe TRBD1 (6 bases). The CDR3 covers 16 residues. The V end lost 4 bases, the J end lost 8 bases, and 20 bases lay between the germline ends. Germline V lookup: CDR1 KGHDR, CDR2 SFDVKD. DNA for the CDR3: TGTGCCACCAGTGACCCCCGGCAGGGGAAGGACGATGAGCAGTTCTTC. Protein: CATSDPRQGKDDEQFF.

The genes are TRBV6-6 and TRBJ1-1; D ambiguous. The CDR3 covers 12 residues. CDR1 and CDR2 (germline): MNHNY, SVGAGI (reference sequence). V shed 2 bases and J shed 6 bases, with 7 bases lying between them. CDR3 nucleotides: TGTGCCAGCAGTTACCCTCTCTCTGAAGCTTTCTTT. Amino acid sequence: CASSYPLSEAFF.

J is TRBJ1-1 and V is TRBV29-1; D unclear. The CDR3 is 14 residues long. V shed 0 bases and J shed 1 base, with 9 bases lying between them. CDR1 is SQVTM, CDR2 ANQGSEA, per germline. CDR3 region: CSVEDRPENTEAFF. CDR3 coding DNA: TGCAGCGTTGAAGATCGACCGGAGAACACTGAAGCTTTCTTT.